The T cell receptor (beta chain) described here comes from a study of human T cells and chemical hapten exposure. This clonotype was seen just once. Indicated time point: patch test 3, about 24 weeks after DPC sensitization. Treatment: therapeutic diphenylcyclopropenone sensitization with weekly scalp DPC. The CDR3 consists of 16 residues. With 5 bases removed from V and 1 base from J, the gap between germline ends came to 15 bases. Germline V gives CDR1 SEHNR, CDR2 FQNEAQ (reference sequence). TCRdb reanalysed the RACE reads using MiXCR and keeps one entry per CDR3 protein. The data show some 91,000 distinct CDR3 sequences, around 25% seen once.

This chain links TRBV7-9 with TRBJ2-1; the D gene is possibly TRBD1 (6 bases). This receptor was identified in a man aged 40-49 years with alopecia areata. Some clones in this sample may be carry-over from other donors' samples. This specimen consisted of whole blood, obtained in connection with sensitization to the hapten diphenylcyclopropenone (DPC). DNA for the CDR3: TGTGCCAGCAGCCGACGACAGGTGGTATCCTACAATGAGCAGTTCTTC. This sequence encodes CASSRRQVVSYNEQFF.